Below, 5 T cell receptor beta chains from the same sample are listed, as sequenced in a study of CD8+ T cells in alopecia areata. As the sequencing template, cDNA was produced by extracting RNA and reverse transcribing it. Profiled with immunoSEQ multiplex PCR; TCRdb holds only in-frame clones, not every one. The table includes 90,000 to 100,000 clones, over 40% detected once. The sequencing input was CD4+ T cells sorted from blood. The receptors were gathered from a human donor with alopecia areata.

This chain joins TRBV6-5 and TRBJ2-7, with TRBD1 as a possible D gene (6 bases). Trimming shortened V by 7 bases and J by 5 bases, and 15 bases separated the two germline ends. Per germline, CDR1 MNHEY and CDR2 SVGAGI. This CDR3 is 13 amino acids long. Written as DNA, the CDR3 is TGTGCCAGCAAAAGCAGGGGCCCCCACGAGCAGTACTTC. Its protein product is CASKSRGPHEQYF.

The sample holds a few counts of this clone. The V and J genes are TRBV29-1 and TRBJ2-1; a possible D gene is TRBD2 (6 bases). Germline V gene sequence: CDR1 SQVTM, CDR2 ANQGSEA. The CDR3 covers 12 residues. Between the trimmed V and J ends, which lost 7 bases and 5 bases, there was a span of 12 bases. Written as DNA, the CDR3 is TGCAGCGCAAGACTAGATCACAATGAGCAGTTCTTC. Translating it yields CSARLDHNEQFF.

The chain combines TRBV29-1 with TRBJ2-2, with D unresolved. The CDR3 totals 14 residues. Per the germline V gene, CDR1 is SQVTM and CDR2 is ANQGSEA. V lost 7 bases, J lost 0 bases, and 12 bases lay in between. The CDR3 coding sequence is TGCAGCGCCGGAGACAACCCGAACACCGGGGAGCTGTTTTTT. As protein: CSAGDNPNTGELFF.

V and J are TRBV28 and TRBJ2-2; D is possibly TRBD2 (6 bases). Trimming shortened V by 8 bases and J by 4 bases, and 14 bases separated the two germline ends. The germline V gene has CDR1 MDHEN and CDR2 SYDVKM. The CDR3 length is 14 residues. The CDR3 reads CASGRSGGTGELFF. The CDR3 region has the DNA TGTGCCAGCGGCCGTTCCGGGGGCACCGGGGAGCTGTTTTTT. The variable domain in full, completed from reference TRBV28 and TRBJ2-2, reads DVKVTQSSRYLVKRTGEKVFLECVQDMDHENMFWYRQDPGLGLRLIYFSYDVKMKEKGDIPEGYSVSREKKERFSLILESASTNQTSMYLCASGRSGGTGELFFGEGSRLTVL.

A few counts support this clone. The chain links TRBV18 to TRBJ2-7; TRBD1 or TRBD2 may be the D gene (5 bases each). The CDR3 length is 13 residues. Germline CDR1 reads KGHSH; CDR2 reads LQKENI. Trimming cost V 6 bases and J 4 bases, with 13 bases left between them. CDR3 sequence: CASSPTGAYEQYF. The DNA of the CDR3 is TGTGCCAGCTCCCCTACCGGGGCTTACGAGCAGTACTTC.